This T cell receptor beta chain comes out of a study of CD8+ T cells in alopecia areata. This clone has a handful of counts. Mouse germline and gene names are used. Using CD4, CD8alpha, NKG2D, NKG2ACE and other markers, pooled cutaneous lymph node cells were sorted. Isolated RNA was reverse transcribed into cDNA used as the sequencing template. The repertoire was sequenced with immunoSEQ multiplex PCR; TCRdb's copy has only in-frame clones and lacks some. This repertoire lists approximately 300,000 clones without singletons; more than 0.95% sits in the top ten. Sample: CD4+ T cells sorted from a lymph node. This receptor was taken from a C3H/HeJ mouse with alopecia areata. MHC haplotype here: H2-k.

CDR3 sequence: CASRNWGSSAETLYF. The CDR3 DNA, read in part, is TGTGCCAGCAGGAACTGGGGGTCTAGTGCAGAA. V and J are TRBV13-3 and TRBJ2-3; 8 positions agree with TRBD2. The CDR3 end is not reached by the read, which stops 4 residues before it; the germline J gene fills it in. This CDR3 is 15 amino acids long. Per the germline V gene, CDR1 is NNHDY and CDR2 is SYVADS. Germline trimming cut 5 bases from V and 0 bases from J; bases unmatched to any gene: 5.